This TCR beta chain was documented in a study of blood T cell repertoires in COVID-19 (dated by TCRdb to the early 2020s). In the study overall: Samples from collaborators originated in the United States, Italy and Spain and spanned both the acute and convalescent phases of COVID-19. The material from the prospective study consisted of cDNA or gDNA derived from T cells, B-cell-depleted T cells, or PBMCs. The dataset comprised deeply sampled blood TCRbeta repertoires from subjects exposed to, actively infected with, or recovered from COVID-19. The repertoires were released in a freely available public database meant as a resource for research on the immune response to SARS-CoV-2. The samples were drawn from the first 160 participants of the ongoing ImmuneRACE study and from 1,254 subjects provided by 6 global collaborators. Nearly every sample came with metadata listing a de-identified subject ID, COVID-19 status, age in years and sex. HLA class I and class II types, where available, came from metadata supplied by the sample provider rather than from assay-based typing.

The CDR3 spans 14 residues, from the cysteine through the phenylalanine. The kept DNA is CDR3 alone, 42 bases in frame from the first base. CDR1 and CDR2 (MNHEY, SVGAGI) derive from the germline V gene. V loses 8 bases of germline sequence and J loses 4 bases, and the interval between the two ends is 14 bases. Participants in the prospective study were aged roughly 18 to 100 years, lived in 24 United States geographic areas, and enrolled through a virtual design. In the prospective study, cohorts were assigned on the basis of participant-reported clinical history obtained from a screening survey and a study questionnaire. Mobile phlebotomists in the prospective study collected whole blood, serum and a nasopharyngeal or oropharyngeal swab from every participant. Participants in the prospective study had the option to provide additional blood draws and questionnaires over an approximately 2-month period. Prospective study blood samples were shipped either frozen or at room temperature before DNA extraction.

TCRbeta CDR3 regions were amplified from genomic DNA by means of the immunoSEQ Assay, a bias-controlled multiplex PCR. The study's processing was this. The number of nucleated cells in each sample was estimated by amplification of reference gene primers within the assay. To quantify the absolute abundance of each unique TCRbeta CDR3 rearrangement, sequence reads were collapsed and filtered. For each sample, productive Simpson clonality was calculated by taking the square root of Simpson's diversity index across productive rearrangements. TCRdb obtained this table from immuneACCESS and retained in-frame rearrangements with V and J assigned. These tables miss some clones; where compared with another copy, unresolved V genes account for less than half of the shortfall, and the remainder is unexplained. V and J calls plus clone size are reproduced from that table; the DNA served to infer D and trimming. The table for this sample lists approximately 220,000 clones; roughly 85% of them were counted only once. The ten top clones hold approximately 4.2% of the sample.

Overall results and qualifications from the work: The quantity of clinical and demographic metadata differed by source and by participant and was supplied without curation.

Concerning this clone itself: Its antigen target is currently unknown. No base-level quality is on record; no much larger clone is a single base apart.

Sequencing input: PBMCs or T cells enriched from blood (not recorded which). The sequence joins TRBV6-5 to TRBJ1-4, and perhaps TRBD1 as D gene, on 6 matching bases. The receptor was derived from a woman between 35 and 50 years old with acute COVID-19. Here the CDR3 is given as CASQNQGNNEKLFF. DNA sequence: TGTGCCAGCCAAAACCAGGGGAATAATGAAAAACTGTTTTTT.